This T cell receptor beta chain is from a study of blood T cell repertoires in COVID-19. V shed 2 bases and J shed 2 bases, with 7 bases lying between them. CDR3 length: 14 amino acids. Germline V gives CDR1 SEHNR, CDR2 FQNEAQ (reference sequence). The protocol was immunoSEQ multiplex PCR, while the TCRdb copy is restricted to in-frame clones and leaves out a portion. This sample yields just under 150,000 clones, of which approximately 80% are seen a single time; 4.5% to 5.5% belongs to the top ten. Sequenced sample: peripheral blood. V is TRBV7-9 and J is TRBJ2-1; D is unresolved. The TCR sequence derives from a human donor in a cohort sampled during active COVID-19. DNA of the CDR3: TGTGCCAGCAGCTTATCGGCGGCCTACAATGAGCAGTTCTTC. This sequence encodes CASSLSAAYNEQFF.